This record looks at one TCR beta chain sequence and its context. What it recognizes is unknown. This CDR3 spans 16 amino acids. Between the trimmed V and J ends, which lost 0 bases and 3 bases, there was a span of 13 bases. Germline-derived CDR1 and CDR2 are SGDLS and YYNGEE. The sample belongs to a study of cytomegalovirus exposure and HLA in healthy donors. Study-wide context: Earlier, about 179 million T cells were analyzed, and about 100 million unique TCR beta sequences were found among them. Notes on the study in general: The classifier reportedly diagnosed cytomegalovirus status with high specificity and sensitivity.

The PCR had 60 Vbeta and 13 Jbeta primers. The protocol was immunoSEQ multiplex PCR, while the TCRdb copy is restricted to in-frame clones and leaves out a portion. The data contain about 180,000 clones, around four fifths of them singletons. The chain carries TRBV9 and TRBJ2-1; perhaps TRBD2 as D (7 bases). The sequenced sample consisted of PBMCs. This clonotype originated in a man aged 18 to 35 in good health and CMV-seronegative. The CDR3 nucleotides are TGTGCCAGCAGCGTAGGAGGGGGGGACAACTACAATGAGCAGTTCTTC. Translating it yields CASSVGGGDNYNEQFF. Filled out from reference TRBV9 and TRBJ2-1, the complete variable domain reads DSGVTQTPKHLITATGQRVTLRCSPRSGDLSVYWYQQSLDQGLQFLIQYYNGEERAKGNILERFSAQQFPDLHSELNLSSLELGDSALYFCASSVGGGDNYNEQFFGPGTRLTVL.